The present T cell receptor beta chain was sequenced within a study of control samples from healthy donors and cancer patients. The CDR3 length is 14 residues. V lost 8 bases, J lost 4 bases, and 20 bases lay in between. Germline loops: CDR1 SQVTM, CDR2 ANQGSEA. Repertoires were generated with immunoSEQ multiplex PCR, while TCRdb's copy carries only in-frame clones and drops some. The sample yields about 120,000 clones, about 88% seen once. The receptor was derived from a woman between 70 and 85 years old in good health. The sample was blood. The chain carries TRBV29-1 and TRBJ2-5; either TRBD1 or TRBD2 may supply D (7 bases each). CDR3 nucleotides: TGCAGCTCAGGGGGGGCCGGAGGCTCAGAGACCCAGTACTTC. Translated: CSSGGAGGSETQYF.